This TCR beta chain was observed in a study of Graves' ophthalmopathy and Graves' hyperthyroidism. The CDR3 loop spans 14 amino acids. Trimming removed 3 bases from V and 5 bases from J, with 13 bases in between. TCR beta CDR3 amplification used RNA transcripts. First-round RT-PCR employed HTBI primers, with a second-round multiplex PCR after it. In TCRdb, the multiplex PCR reads were re-called with MiXCR into one record per CDR3 protein. The table records about 550,000 distinct CDR3 sequences, less than 45% of them present only once. A word on this clonotype: The antigen is not known.

Whole-study results and caveats: This model predicted ophthalmopathy progression (sensitivity around 70%, specificity about 72%).

The V call is TRBV12-3 or TRBV12-4, the J call TRBJ1-1; D ambiguous. The specimen was peripheral blood or thyroid tissue (not recorded which). The sequence was obtained from an adult man with Graves' hyperthyroidism. CDR3 bases: TGTGCCAGCAGTTTGTCGAGGGTAGGTACTGAAGCTTTCTTT. The encoded protein is CASSLSRVGTEAFF.